This T cell receptor beta chain was retrieved from a study of blood T cell repertoires in COVID-19. On the study more broadly: Spain, Italy and the United States supplied samples that represented acute and convalescent COVID-19. PBMCs, B-cell-depleted T cells, or T cells were the source of the cDNA or gDNA that made up the material.

The CDR3 length is 12 residues. The V end lost 6 bases, the J end lost 0 bases, and 4 bases lay between the germline ends. Germline V gene data show CDR1 as MNHEY and CDR2 as SMNVEV (reference sequence). Original methodology: How many nucleated cells were present was estimated from reference gene primer amplification. Assay: immunoSEQ multiplex PCR; the TCRdb copy retains only in-frame clones and omits some. The DNA was the basis for D and trimming; V, J and clone size are from that table. The data contain some 320,000 clones, approximately 87% of them seen just once; the ten biggest clones take up around 8%.

Sample: peripheral blood. V usage is TRBV27 and J usage is TRBJ2-3; D unresolved. The clonotype comes from a woman aged 50 to 60 who had recovered from COVID-19. CDR3 in amino acids: CASSHSTDTQYF. DNA for the CDR3: TGTGCCAGCAGCCATAGCACAGATACGCAGTATTTT.